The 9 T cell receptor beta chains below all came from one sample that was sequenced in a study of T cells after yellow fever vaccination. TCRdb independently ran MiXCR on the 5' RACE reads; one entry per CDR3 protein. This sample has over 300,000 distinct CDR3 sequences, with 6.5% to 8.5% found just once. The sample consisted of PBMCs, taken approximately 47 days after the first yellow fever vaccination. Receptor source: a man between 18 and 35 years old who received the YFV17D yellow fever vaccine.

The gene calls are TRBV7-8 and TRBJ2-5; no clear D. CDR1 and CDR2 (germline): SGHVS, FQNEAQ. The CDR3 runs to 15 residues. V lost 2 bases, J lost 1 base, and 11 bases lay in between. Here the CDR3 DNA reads TGTGCCAGCAGCTTAATGGGGTCTCTCCAAGAGACCCAGTACTTC. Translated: CASSLMGSLQETQYF.

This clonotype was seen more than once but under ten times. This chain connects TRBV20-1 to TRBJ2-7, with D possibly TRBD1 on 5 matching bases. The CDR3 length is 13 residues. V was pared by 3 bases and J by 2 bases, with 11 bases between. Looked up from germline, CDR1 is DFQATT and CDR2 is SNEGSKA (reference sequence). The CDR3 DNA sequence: TGCAGTGCTAGGTTCCAGGGTCCCTACGAGCAGTACTTC. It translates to CSARFQGPYEQYF.

The CDR3 is CSARGGGGETQYF. The CDR3, as DNA: TGCAGTGCTAGAGGCGGAGGCGGGGAGACCCAGTACTTC. This chain connects TRBV20-1 to TRBJ2-5, with D tentatively TRBD2 (5 bases). Trimming cost V 1 base and J 5 bases, with 11 bases left between them. CDR1 and CDR2 (germline): DFQATT, SNEGSKA (reference sequence). The CDR3 loop spans 13 amino acids.

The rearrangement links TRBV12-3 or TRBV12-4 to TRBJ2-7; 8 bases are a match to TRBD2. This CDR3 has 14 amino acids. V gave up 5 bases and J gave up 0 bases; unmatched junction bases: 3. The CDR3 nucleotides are TGTGCCAGCAGTACTAGCGGCACCTCCTACGAGCAGTACTTC. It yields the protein CASSTSGTSYEQYF.

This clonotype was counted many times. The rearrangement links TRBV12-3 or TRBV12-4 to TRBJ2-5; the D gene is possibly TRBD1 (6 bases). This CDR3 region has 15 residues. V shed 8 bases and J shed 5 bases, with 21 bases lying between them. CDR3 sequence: CASGPGHGDLETQYF. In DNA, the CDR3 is TGTGCCAGCGGGCCGGGACACGGGGATTTGGAGACCCAGTACTTC.

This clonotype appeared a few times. The CDR3 DNA reads as TGTGCCAGCAGCTTTACGGGGGGCCTCGAGCAGTACTTC. Residues: CASSFTGGLEQYF. The rearrangement links TRBV7-2 to TRBJ2-7; possible D gene TRBD2, 7 bases. The germline CDR1 and CDR2 sequences are SGHTA and FQGNSA. The V end was cut by 3 bases, the J end by 6 bases, with 12 bases between. The CDR3 has 13 residues.

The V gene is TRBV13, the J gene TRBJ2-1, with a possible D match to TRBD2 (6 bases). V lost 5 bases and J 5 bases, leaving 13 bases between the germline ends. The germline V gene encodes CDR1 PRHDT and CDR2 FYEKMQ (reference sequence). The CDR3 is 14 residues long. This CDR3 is CASSPGEPNNEQFF. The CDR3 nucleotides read TGTGCCAGCAGCCCGGGAGAGCCTAACAATGAGCAGTTCTTC. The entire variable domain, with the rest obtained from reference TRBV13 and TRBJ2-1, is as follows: AAGVIQSPRHLIKEKRETATLKCYPIPRHDTVYWYQQGPGQDPQFLISFYEKMQSDKGSIPDRFSAQQFSDYHSELNMSSLELGDSALYFCASSPGEPNNEQFFGPGTRLTVL.

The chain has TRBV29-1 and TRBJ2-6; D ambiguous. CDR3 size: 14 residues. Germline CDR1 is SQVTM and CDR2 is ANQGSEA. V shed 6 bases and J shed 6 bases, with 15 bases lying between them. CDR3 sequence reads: CSVGSREAANVLTF. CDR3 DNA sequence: TGCAGCGTCGGCTCTAGGGAAGCGGCCAACGTCCTGACTTTC.

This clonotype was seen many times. In DNA, the CDR3 is TGTGCCGGCCAGAGTTCCTACGAGCAGTACTTC. This translates into CAGQSSYEQYF. The chain employs TRBV2 and TRBJ2-7; D call uncertain. This CDR3 is 11 amino acids long. Germline V CDR1 and CDR2: SNHLY, FYNNEI. V lost 11 bases to trimming and J lost 1 base, with 9 bases between them.